These T cell receptor beta chains were read from a single sample in a study of T cells after yellow fever vaccination. TCRdb redid the calling of the 5' RACE reads with MiXCR, one entry per CDR3 protein. Of about 310,000 distinct CDR3 sequences in the sample, around 3.6% were seen once. Material: PBMCs, obtained on the day of the yellow fever booster vaccination. The receptors derive from a man younger than 30 who received the YFV17D yellow fever vaccine. CDR3s include the opening cysteine and the closing phenylalanine or tryptophan. The D gene is left open where the match is weak. A row's size may be missing; if present it is once, few, many or a size class.

v_call	j_call	d_call	cdr3_length	clone_size	cdr3_nt	cdr3_aa
TRBV19	TRBJ2-5	TRBD2	13	many	TGTGCCAGTAGATCACGCGGGGGAGAGACCCAGTACTTC	CASRSRGGETQYF
TRBV4-3	TRBJ2-3	.	15	many	TGCGCCAGCAGCCAAGGCACGCTGCGCACAGATACGCAGTATTTT	CASSQGTLRTDTQYF
TRBV4-1	TRBJ2-5	.	15	many	TGCGCCAGCAGCCAACAGGGATTTGGAGAAGAGACCCAGTACTTC	CASSQQGFGEETQYF
TRBV7-8	TRBJ2-3	.	12	many	TGTGCCAGCAGCCAAAACTTAGATACGCAGTATTTT	CASSQNLDTQYF
TRBV7-2	TRBJ1-4	.	16	.	TGTGCCAGCAGCTTAAATTTCGTCAATAGACTTGAAAAACTGTTTTTT	CASSLNFVNRLEKLFF
TRBV20-1	TRBJ2-1	.	14	many	TGCAGTGCCCCAAAAGGGCCAGCCCACAATGAGCAGTTCTTC	CSAPKGPAHNEQFF
TRBV9	TRBJ1-6	TRBD1	15	many	TGTGCCAGCAGCGTAGCTGGGACAGAGCATTCACCCCTCCACTTT	CASSVAGTEHSPLHF
TRBV9	TRBJ2-3	.	13	few	TGTGCCAGCAGCCAGGCTAGCACAGATACGCAGTATTTT	CASSQASTDTQYF
TRBV12-3/TRBV12-4	TRBJ2-3	.	15	.	TGTGCCAGCAGCCCGCGTTTCGGGAGCACAGATACGCAGTATTTT	CASSPRFGSTDTQYF
TRBV12-5	TRBJ1-1	TRBD1	15	.	TGTGCTAGTGGTTCGGACAGGGCCGGGAGGACTGAAGCTTTCTTT	CASGSDRAGRTEAFF
TRBV5-1	TRBJ1-1	.	17	many	TGCGCCAGCAGCTCGGGCAGGCCCGGACGGAAGAACACTGAAGCTTTCTTT	CASSSGRPGRKNTEAFF
TRBV6-6	TRBJ2-2	TRBD2	15	many	TGTGCCAGCAGTGCTAGCGGGGGTTTCTCCGGGGAGCTGTTTTTT	CASSASGGFSGELFF
TRBV14	TRBJ1-3	TRBD1	14	.	TGTGCCAGCACCCGACAGGGAGGAGGAAACACCATATATTTT	CASTRQGGGNTIYF
TRBV12-3/TRBV12-4	TRBJ2-2	.	14	many	TGTGCCAGCAGATTGCGCCCGAACACCGGGGAGCTGTTTTTT	CASRLRPNTGELFF
TRBV4-1	TRBJ2-2	TRBD1	20	many	TGCGCCAGCAGCCAAGTCTTTTGGGACAGTGGAGACCCGAACACCGGGGAGCTGTTTTTT	CASSQVFWDSGDPNTGELFF
TRBV2	TRBJ2-3	.	17	many	TGTGCCAGCAGTCCCTTTATCGAAGTATTGAGCACAGATACGCAGTATTTT	CASSPFIEVLSTDTQYF
TRBV20-1	TRBJ2-3	.	13	.	TGCAGTGCTCTTGGACCAGACACAGATACGCAGTATTTT	CSALGPDTDTQYF
TRBV7-2	TRBJ1-5	.	15	many	TGTGCCAGCAGCTTAGGCAAAGGGAGAAATCAGCCCCAGCATTTT	CASSLGKGRNQPQHF
TRBV4-1	TRBJ2-1	.	16	many	TGCGCCAGCAGCCAAGATCTCCCTAGCTTATACAATGAGCAGTTCTTC	CASSQDLPSLYNEQFF
TRBV14	TRBJ1-6	TRBD1	14	.	TGTGCCAGCAGCCCCTGGACAGGGAATTCACCCCTCCACTTT	CASSPWTGNSPLHF
TRBV7-6	TRBJ2-1	TRBD1	21	many	TGTGCCAGCAGCTTAGAGCGATTTCGGGACAGGGGTATACGGTCCTACAATGAGCAGTTCTTC	CASSLERFRDRGIRSYNEQFF
TRBV29-1	TRBJ2-3	TRBD1	19	many	TGCAGCGTTGAAGATCCAGCAACCACAGGGGCCGAATACACAGATACGCAGTATTTT	CSVEDPATTGAEYTDTQYF
TRBV5-1	TRBJ1-4	.	15	many	TGCGCCAGCAGCTTGAAGTCATCCTACAATGAAAAACTGTTTTTT	CASSLKSSYNEKLFF
TRBV10-2	TRBJ2-1	TRBD2	14	many	TGCGCCAGCAGTCCTACTAGCGGGGGGAATGAGCAGTTCTTC	CASSPTSGGNEQFF
TRBV28	TRBJ2-1	TRBD2	16	few	TGTGCCAGCAGTCCGTTAACTAGCGGGGAAGTCAATGAGCAGTTCTTC	CASSPLTSGEVNEQFF
TRBV5-5	TRBJ2-1	.	13	few	TGTGCCAGCGAGGGGAGCTCCTACAATGAGCAGTTCTTC	CASEGSSYNEQFF
TRBV7-2	TRBJ2-3	TRBD1	15	many	TGTGCCAGCAGCACCTATACAGGGGGCACAGATACGCAGTATTTT	CASSTYTGGTDTQYF
TRBV5-6	TRBJ1-1	.	14	many	TGTGCCAGCAGCTTTGCAGGACAGAACACTGAAGCTTTCTTT	CASSFAGQNTEAFF
TRBV7-9	TRBJ1-6	.	15	.	TGTGCCAGCAGCCCAAGCCCAGGGAGGGAGTCACCCCTCCACTTT	CASSPSPGRESPLHF
TRBV5-1	TRBJ2-3	TRBD2	16	many	TGCGCCAGCAGCTCAGCGGGGGGGCAATCCCGAGATACGCAGTATTTT	CASSSAGGQSRDTQYF
TRBV5-8	TRBJ2-3	TRBD2	17	few	TGTGCCAGCAGCTTGGCCTGGTCTAGCGGGAGCACAGATACGCAGTATTTT	CASSLAWSSGSTDTQYF
TRBV5-4	TRBJ2-1	TRBD1	16	few	TGTGCCAGCAGCGTAGTTTCAGGGGGCGAAAACAATGAGCAGTTCTTC	CASSVVSGGENNEQFF
TRBV7-2	TRBJ1-5	TRBD1	16	.	TGTGCCAGCAGCTTAGGTGTAGGGGGCGGCAATCAGCCCCAGCATTTT	CASSLGVGGGNQPQHF
TRBV7-9	TRBJ2-1	.	13	few	TGTGCCAGCAGCTCCCCGAGGGTCAATGAGCAGTTCTTC	CASSSPRVNEQFF
TRBV2	TRBJ2-3	.	14	many	TGTGCCAGCAGGAGGACTATGTTTCAAGATACGCAGTATTTT	CASRRTMFQDTQYF
TRBV20-1	TRBJ1-5	.	14	many	TGCAGTGCTAGAGACTCAATCGGCAATCAGCCCCAGCATTTT	CSARDSIGNQPQHF
TRBV12-3/TRBV12-4	TRBJ2-5	TRBD1	15	few	TGTGCCAGCAGCCGCTCGGACAGGGGCCTCGAGACCCAGTACTTC	CASSRSDRGLETQYF
TRBV20-1	TRBJ1-2	.	14	many	TGCAGTGCTAGTACAGGACAAGGATACTATGGCTACACCTTC	CSASTGQGYYGYTF
TRBV7-2	TRBJ2-1	TRBD2	14	.	TGTGCCAGCAGCTGGACTAGCGGGGCGAATGAGCAGTTCTTC	CASSWTSGANEQFF
TRBV6-6	TRBJ2-3	.	15	many	TGTGCCAGCAGCCCACACGCACTGAGCACAGATACGCAGTATTTT	CASSPHALSTDTQYF
TRBV7-8	TRBJ1-1	.	16	many	TGTGCCAGCAGCTTAGACCGTTCTTGGGAGAACACTGAAGCTTTCTTT	CASSLDRSWENTEAFF
TRBV9	TRBJ2-5	.	15	.	TGTGCCAGCAGCGAAGATTGGGACGGCGTCGCGGCCCAGTACTTC	CASSEDWDGVAAQYF
TRBV10-3	TRBJ1-5	.	14	few	TGTGCCATCAGTGAGTGGAACAGCAATCAGCCCCAGCATTTT	CAISEWNSNQPQHF
TRBV2	TRBJ1-6	.	14	few	TGTGCCAGCAGTGAAAACGGCTCCTATTCACCCCTCCACTTT	CASSENGSYSPLHF